This T cell receptor (beta chain) was sequenced for a study of metastatic and nonmetastatic thyroid tumors. Every patient underwent thyroid surgery untreated. Through MiXCR, TCRdb re-clonotyped the PCR reads. Of approximately 90,000 clones listed, 7.5% to 9% were seen once; the top ten hold around 8.8%. This clone was picked up many times. The sequence was obtained from a female donor with papillary thyroid cancer or a benign thyroid nodule (not recorded which). Some clones in this sample may be carry-over from other donors' samples. Source material: blood.

The CDR3 region has the DNA TGTGCCAGCAGCCGCGGACAGTTGCAGCCCCAGCATTTT. Protein sequence: CASSRGQLQPQHF. The chain uses TRBV3-1 and TRBJ1-5; the D gene is possibly TRBD1 (6 bases). Trimming pared 4 bases from V and 7 bases from J, leaving 11 bases between. Germline CDR1 is LGHDT and CDR2 is YNNKEL (reference sequence). The CDR3 is made up of 13 amino acids.